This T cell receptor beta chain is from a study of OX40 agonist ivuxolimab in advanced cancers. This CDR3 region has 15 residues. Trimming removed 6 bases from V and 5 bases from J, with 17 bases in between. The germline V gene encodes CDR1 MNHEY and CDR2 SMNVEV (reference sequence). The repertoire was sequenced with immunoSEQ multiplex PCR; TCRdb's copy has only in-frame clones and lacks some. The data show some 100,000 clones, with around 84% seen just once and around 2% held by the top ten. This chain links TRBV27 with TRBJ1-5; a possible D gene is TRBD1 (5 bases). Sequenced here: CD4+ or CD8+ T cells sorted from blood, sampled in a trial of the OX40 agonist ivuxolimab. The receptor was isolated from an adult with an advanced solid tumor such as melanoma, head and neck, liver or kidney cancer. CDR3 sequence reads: CASRGTWQGDQPQHF. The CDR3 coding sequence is TGTGCCAGCAGAGGCACTTGGCAGGGTGATCAGCCCCAGCATTTT.